These 17 T cell receptor beta chains were all obtained from the same sample, sequenced in a study of blood T cell repertoires in COVID-19. Libraries were prepared by immunoSEQ multiplex PCR; TCRdb keeps only in-frame clonotypes and omits some of them. Altogether around 47,000 clones are present, around 84% being singletons, with the ten largest covering roughly 47%. Sequencing was performed on peripheral blood. The source of these receptors is a human donor in a cohort sampled during active COVID-19.

The rearrangement joins TRBV2 to TRBJ2-5, with D possibly matching TRBD1 (6 bases). The CDR3 runs to 13 residues. V lost 6 bases, J lost 3 bases, and 11 bases lay in between. Germline V CDR1 and CDR2: SNHLY, FYNNEI. This chain's CDR3 is CASSRTVKETQYF. The CDR3 nucleotides are TGTGCCAGCAGCCGGACAGTCAAAGAGACCCAGTACTTC.

The V gene is TRBV29-1, the J gene TRBJ2-1; D might be TRBD1 (5 bases). Trimming stripped 5 bases from V and 7 bases from J, with 15 bases between. CDR1 is SQVTM and CDR2 is ANQGSEA in the germline V gene. There are 13 residues in the CDR3. Here the CDR3 reads CSVNSWGPNEQFF. The CDR3 coding sequence is TGCAGCGTTAATTCCTGGGGCCCAAATGAGCAGTTCTTC.

The chain carries TRBV6-4 and TRBJ2-3; D uncertain. CDR1 and CDR2 from the germline V gene are MRHNA and SNTAGT. V dropped 3 bases and J dropped 0 bases, with 10 bases sitting between them. The CDR3 is made up of 15 amino acids. CDR3 DNA sequence: TGTGCCAGCAGTGATGAGCGCTTGAGCACAGATACGCAGTATTTT. Its protein is CASSDERLSTDTQYF.

This rearrangement joins TRBV20-1 to TRBJ2-1, with 8 bases identical to TRBD1. CDR3 length: 15 amino acids. Per germline, CDR1 DFQATT and CDR2 SNEGSKA (reference sequence). V was clipped by 3 bases and J by 7 bases; unmatched bases: 11. CDR3 bases: TGCAGTGCTAGTCCCGGGACAGGTGTCCAAAATGAGCAGTTCTTC. Protein product: CSASPGTGVQNEQFF.

V is TRBV6-5 and J is TRBJ1-6; D is undetermined. Between the trimmed V and J ends, which lost 6 bases and 5 bases, there was a span of 8 bases. This CDR3 is 13 amino acids long. Germline lookup yields CDR1 MNHEY and CDR2 SVGAGI. The CDR3 loop reads CASRSVNNSPLHF. Written as DNA, the CDR3 is TGTGCCAGCAGATCAGTTAATAATTCACCCCTCCACTTT.

This sequence joins TRBV9 and TRBJ1-6; TRBD1 is a possible D gene (5 bases). CDR1 and CDR2 from the germline V gene are SGDLS and YYNGEE. The V and J ends lost 6 bases and 8 bases respectively, with 21 bases between them. The CDR3 covers 16 residues. The CDR3 is CASTPGPGALYSPLHF. In DNA form, the CDR3 reads TGTGCCAGCACCCCAGGGCCGGGAGCATTGTATTCACCCCTCCACTTT.

V is TRBV3-1 (or the pseudogene TRBV3-2) and J is TRBJ2-1; 7 nucleotides match TRBD2. V was clipped by 9 bases and J by 5 bases; unmatched bases: 7. The length of the CDR3 is 13 residues. CDR1 and CDR2 (germline): LGHDT, YNNKEL (reference sequence). The CDR3 DNA is TGTGCCAGTAGGCGGGGGAATAACAATGAGCAGTTCTTC. Its protein is CASRRGNNNEQFF.

The chain recombines TRBV6-1 with TRBJ1-5, with a weak D call TRBD1 (5 bases). Per germline, CDR1 MNHNS and CDR2 SASEGT. V lost 2 bases and J 1 base, leaving 9 bases between the germline ends. The CDR3 is 15 residues long. The CDR3 DNA reads as TGTGCCAGCAGTGAATACGGGGGAAGCAATCAGCCCCAGCATTTT. It yields the protein CASSEYGGSNQPQHF.

The J gene is TRBJ2-1, the V gene TRBV5-1; 12 bases fit TRBD2. This CDR3 has 18 residues. V was clipped by 0 bases and J by 0 bases; unmatched bases: 4. Germline assignment: CDR1 SGHRS and CDR2 YFSETQ. In DNA, the CDR3 is TGCGCCAGCAGCTTGGGACTAGCGGGGGCCAGCTCCTACAATGAGCAGTTCTTC. Its translation is CASSLGLAGASSYNEQFF.

The chain combines TRBV10-3 with TRBJ2-2; 14 positions agree with TRBD2. CDR1 is ENHRY and CDR2 is SYGVKD in the germline V gene. This CDR3 region has 15 residues. V gave up 10 bases and J gave up 1 base; unmatched junction bases: 2. The CDR3 loop reads CATGTSGGNTGELFF. The CDR3 nucleotides read TGTGCCACCGGGACTAGCGGGGGGAACACCGGGGAGCTGTTTTTT.

This chain links TRBV18 with TRBJ2-7; 8 bases match TRBD1. In germline, CDR1 is KGHSH, CDR2 LQKENI. The V gene end was trimmed by 4 bases and the J gene end by 2 bases; junction bases not matched to a gene: 4. The length of the CDR3 is 14 residues. The CDR3 loop reads CASSLRQGTYEQYV. The CDR3 region has the DNA TGTGCCAGCTCACTAAGACAGGGGACCTACGAGCAGTACGTC.

Of note for this clone: The junction differs from germline at one of its ends, possibly a read error. This chain uses TRBV7-2 with TRBJ2-3; the match to TRBD2 covers 13 bases. The CDR3 loop spans 18 amino acids. Germline V gene sequence: CDR1 SGHTA, CDR2 FQGNSA. CDR3 coding DNA: TGTGCCAGCAGCTTAGGACTAGCGGGGGGCCGAGCCACACATACGCAGTATTTT. It yields the protein CASSLGLAGGRATHTQYF.

The chain is built from TRBV4-1 and TRBJ2-3; 13 bases align to TRBD2. CDR1 and CDR2 (germline): MGHRA, YSYEKL. The CDR3 totals 21 residues. V shed 0 bases and J 3 bases; nucleotides not matched to a gene: 15. The chain's CDR3 is CASSQDSILAGGPGWTDTQYF. The CDR3, as DNA: TGCGCCAGCAGCCAAGATTCTATACTAGCGGGGGGGCCGGGGTGGACAGATACGCAGTATTTT.

The chain carries TRBV5-6 and TRBJ1-2, with 7 bases identical to TRBD1. J lost 6 bases, V lost 4 bases, and 6 bases had no gene match. Germline V gene lookup returns CDR1 SGHDT and CDR2 YYEEEE. The length of the CDR3 is 13 residues. This chain's CDR3 is CASSPGTENGYTF. The CDR3 DNA reads TGTGCCAGCAGCCCAGGGACAGAAAATGGCTACACCTTC.

The chain uses TRBV19 and TRBJ1-2; 7 bases agree with TRBD1. The CDR3 length is 18 residues. J lost 9 bases, V lost 2 bases, and 21 bases had no gene match. Germline V gives CDR1 LNHDA, CDR2 SQIVND (reference sequence). The CDR3 sequence is CASSIPSLPGDRAISYTF. The CDR3 DNA reads as TGTGCCAGTAGTATACCTTCTTTGCCGGGTGACAGGGCGATTAGCTACACCTTC.

The chain is built from TRBV11-3 and TRBJ2-7; 10 nucleotides line up with TRBD2. CDR1 is SGHNT and CDR2 is YENEEA in the germline V gene. The J segment lost 6 bases and the V segment lost 3 bases, leaving 8 bases of the junction unmatched. The CDR3 is 15 amino acids. The CDR3 loop reads CASSFAGPSGGEQYF. CDR3 nucleotides: TGTGCCAGCAGCTTTGCGGGGCCTAGCGGGGGCGAGCAGTACTTC.

This clone was recorded only once. J is TRBJ2-5 and V is TRBV9; D gene uncertain. The length of the CDR3 is 16 residues. Trimming pared 1 base from V and 5 bases from J, leaving 18 bases between. The V gene's germline CDR1 is SGDLS and CDR2 YYNGEE. The CDR3 sequence: CASSVTPGRVTETQYF. The CDR3 nucleotides are TGTGCCAGCAGCGTAACCCCCGGCCGGGTCACGGAGACCCAGTACTTC.